What follows are 20 T cell receptor beta chains derived from one specimen sequenced in a study of blood T cell repertoires in COVID-19. Sequenced by immunoSEQ multiplex PCR; TCRdb stores in-frame clones only, minus some. In the table there are about 180,000 clones, 60% to 80% of which are singletons. Sequencing was carried out using peripheral blood. Receptors were obtained from a woman in her 70s with acute or convalescent COVID-19.

This clone was recorded a few times. CDR3 sequence (DNA): TGTGCCTGGAGTCCCATTGACAGGGAAGAAAAACTGTTTTTT. Translated: CAWSPIDREEKLFF. This chain links TRBV30 with TRBJ1-4; TRBD1 agrees at 7 bases. This CDR3 is 14 amino acids long. The trim removed 2 bases at V and 8 bases at J, leaving 8 bases unmatched. Per germline, CDR1 GTSNPN and CDR2 SVGIG (reference sequence). Full variable domain (outside the CDR3, taken from reference TRBV30 and TRBJ1-4): SQTIHQWPATLVQPVGSPLSLECTVEGTSNPNLYWYRQAAGRGLQLLFYSVGIGQISSEVPQNLSASRPQDRQFILSSKKLLLSDSGFYLCAWSPIDREEKLFFGSGTQLSVL.

This clone was counted once. The chain links TRBV3-1 (or the pseudogene TRBV3-2) to TRBJ2-3; D unresolved. Germline CDR1 reads LGHDT; CDR2 reads YNNKEL (reference sequence). V was clipped by 0 bases and J by 6 bases, with 13 bases between them. The CDR3 runs 15 residues. The CDR3 nucleotides read TGTGCCAGCAGCCAAGACTTTTCCGGTCTCGATACGCAGTATTTT. It translates to CASSQDFSGLDTQYF.

The chain is built from TRBV9 and TRBJ2-1; 8 bases are a match to TRBD2. The CDR3 is 16 amino acids. Trimming took 0 bases from V and 4 from J; bases not matched to a gene: 6. Germline values: CDR1 SGDLS, CDR2 YYNGEE. In nucleotides, the CDR3 is TGTGCCAGCAGCGTAGCCCCAGCGGGAGTATACAATGAGCAGTTCTTC. The encoded protein is CASSVAPAGVYNEQFF.

V is TRBV7-9 and J is TRBJ2-3, with 10 positions matching TRBD2. This CDR3 comprises 17 residues. The germline V gene has CDR1 SEHNR and CDR2 FQNEAQ (reference sequence). Germline trimming cut 1 base from V and 1 base from J; bases unmatched to any gene: 5. The CDR3 DNA sequence: TGTGCCAGCAGCTTAGTTCGTGGACTAGCGGGCACAGATACGCAGTATTTT. Its protein is CASSLVRGLAGTDTQYF.

The rearrangement links TRBV2 to TRBJ2-5, with TRBD1 matching 11 bases. This CDR3 has 14 amino acids. Losses at the gene ends were 5 bases for V and 5 bases for J; bases not matched to a gene: 4. Germline CDR1 is SNHLY and CDR2 is FYNNEI. CDR3 amino acids: CASSRDRGVETQYF. The CDR3 DNA sequence: TGTGCCAGCAGTCGGGACAGGGGGGTTGAGACCCAGTACTTC.

This rearrangement joins TRBV29-1 to TRBJ2-1, with D uncertain. The V end was cut by 4 bases, the J end by 6 bases, with 10 bases between. The CDR3 is made up of 12 amino acids. Germline lookup yields CDR1 SQVTM and CDR2 ANQGSEA. The CDR3, as DNA: TGCAGCGTTGTCATATCCGGCAATGAGCAGTTCTTC. Amino acid sequence: CSVVISGNEQFF.

This chain joins TRBV6-6 and TRBJ2-7; D call uncertain. Germline V CDR1 and CDR2: MNHNY, SVGAGI (reference sequence). The CDR3 extends over 12 amino acids. V lost 5 bases, J lost 4 bases, and 9 bases lay in between. The CDR3, as DNA: TGTGCCAGCAGTGGCTCAGAATACGAGCAGTACTTC. Protein: CASSGSEYEQYF.

The genes are TRBV4-1 and TRBJ1-5; D ambiguous. Germline CDR1 MGHRA, CDR2 YSYEKL. The CDR3 totals 13 residues. V lost 1 base, J lost 10 bases, and 11 bases lay in between. The CDR3 loop is CASSQGQVHPQHF. The CDR3 nucleotides read TGCGCCAGCAGCCAAGGACAAGTTCATCCCCAGCATTTT.

J is TRBJ1-2 and V is TRBV6-6; the D gene is possibly TRBD1 (5 bases). The CDR3 runs to 14 residues. Per the germline V gene, CDR1 is MNHNY and CDR2 is SVGAGI (reference sequence). Trimming left V 2 bases short and J 8 bases short, with 15 bases between. In DNA form, the CDR3 reads TGTGCCAGCAGTTACCGGGGGGAAGTAAGCGGCTACACCTTC. It encodes CASSYRGEVSGYTF.

This clone was counted once. The chain has TRBV9 and TRBJ2-7, with D perhaps TRBD2 (5 bases). The V gene lost 0 bases and the J gene lost 3 bases, with 16 bases spanning the gap. The CDR3 extends over 16 amino acids. The V gene's germline CDR1 is SGDLS and CDR2 YYNGEE. The CDR3 coding sequence is TGTGCCAGCAGCGTAGCGGTGGGAGCTGGTATCTACGAGCAGTACTTC. Amino acids: CASSVAVGAGIYEQYF.

The J gene is TRBJ1-1, the V gene TRBV5-1, with 9 bases identical to TRBD1. V was pared by 4 bases and J by 1 base, with 5 bases of the junction left unmatched. This CDR3 is built from 15 residues. The V gene's germline CDR1 is SGHRS and CDR2 YFSETQ. The CDR3: CASSKRTGANTEAFF. The CDR3 DNA is TGCGCCAGCAGCAAAAGGACAGGGGCGAACACTGAAGCTTTCTTT. The full variable domain, with the rest looked up from reference TRBV5-1 and TRBJ1-1, is KAGVTQTPRYLIKTRGQQVTLSCSPISGHRSVSWYQQTPGQGLQFLFEYFSETQRNKGNFPGRFSGRQFSNSRSEMNVSTLELGDSALYLCASSKRTGANTEAFFGQGTRLTVV.

The gene calls are TRBV5-4 and TRBJ1-2; tentative D call: TRBD1 (6 bases). CDR1 and CDR2 from the germline V gene are SGHNT and YYREEE (reference sequence). The CDR3 loop spans 14 amino acids. V lost 1 base and J 4 bases, leaving 11 bases between the germline ends. The CDR3 DNA reads TGTGCCAGCAGCTTGCGAACGACAGGCTATGGCTACACCTTC. It is translated as CASSLRTTGYGYTF. Together with reference TRBV5-4 and TRBJ1-2, the CDR3 gives the full variable domain: ETGVTQSPTHLIKTRGQQVTLRCSSQSGHNTVSWYQQALGQGPQFIFQYYREEENGRGNFPPRFSGLQFPNYSSELNVNALELDDSALYLCASSLRTTGYGYTFGSGTRLTVV.

The chain is built from TRBV5-1 and TRBJ1-3; TRBD1 is a possible D gene (5 bases). CDR1 is SGHRS and CDR2 is YFSETQ in the germline V gene. The CDR3 sequence is 14 residues long. V dropped 2 bases and J dropped 3 bases, with 9 bases sitting between them. The CDR3 sequence is CASSLGADGNTIYF. The DNA of the CDR3 is TGCGCCAGCAGCTTAGGGGCAGATGGAAACACCATATATTTT.

This chain links TRBV18 with TRBJ2-2, with 12 bases matching TRBD2. The CDR3 totals 23 residues. Losses at the gene ends were 4 bases for V and 6 bases for J; bases not matched to a gene: 27. Germline CDR1 is KGHSH and CDR2 is LQKENI. The CDR3 spells CASSLWDRRPRLAGDTEAGELFF. CDR3 coding DNA: TGTGCCAGCTCACTTTGGGACAGGCGGCCCCGACTAGCGGGAGATACTGAAGCCGGGGAGCTGTTTTTT.

V is TRBV12-3 or TRBV12-4 and J is TRBJ2-7; maybe TRBD1 (5 bases). The CDR3 is 13 residues long. V was cut by 3 bases and J by 6 bases, with 12 bases left in between. CDR3 bases: TGTGCCAGCAGTTTGGTAGGGGAATTCGAGCAGTACTTC. It yields the protein CASSLVGEFEQYF.

This chain uses TRBV6-1 with TRBJ2-7, with no clear D. Germline V gene lookup returns CDR1 MNHNS and CDR2 SASEGT. With 1 base removed from V and 2 bases from J, the gap between germline ends came to 9 bases. This CDR3 is 14 amino acids long. CDR3 in amino acids: CASSEVSSAYEQYF. CDR3 DNA: TGTGCCAGCAGTGAAGTGTCGTCCGCCTACGAGCAGTACTTC.

This clone was observed a few times. The V and J genes are TRBV2 and TRBJ2-7; the match to TRBD2 covers 10 bases. CDR3 size: 16 residues. Trimming at V came to 7 bases and at J to 4 bases, leaving 13 bases not matched to a gene. Germline assignment: CDR1 SNHLY and CDR2 FYNNEI. The CDR3 DNA is TGTGCCAGCATCTCGGGGGCTAGCGGGAGTCTTTACGAGCAGTACTTC. Translating gives CASISGASGSLYEQYF. The whole variable domain, filled in from reference TRBV2 and TRBJ2-7, reads EPEVTQTPSHQVTQMGQEVILRCVPISNHLYFYWYRQILGQKVEFLVSFYNNEISEKSEIFDDQFSVERPDGSNFTLKIRSTKLEDSAMYFCASISGASGSLYEQYFGPGTRLTVT.

V usage is TRBV5-5 and J usage is TRBJ2-4; 8 nucleotides align to TRBD2. Germline V gene data show CDR1 as SGHKS and CDR2 as YYEKEE (reference sequence). V was clipped by 1 base and J by 6 bases; unmatched bases: 9. The CDR3 is made up of 16 amino acids. The CDR3 DNA sequence: TGTGCCAGCAGCTTGATTGGGCTAGCGGGCGTAAACATTCAGTACTTC. Its translation: CASSLIGLAGVNIQYF.

V usage is TRBV5-1 and J usage is TRBJ1-2, with 8 nucleotides matching TRBD1. J lost 6 bases, V lost 0 bases, and 7 bases had no gene match. This CDR3 spans 15 amino acids. The germline V gene encodes CDR1 SGHRS and CDR2 YFSETQ. CDR3 region: CASSLAQGAINGYTF. The CDR3 bases are TGCGCCAGCAGCTTGGCCCAGGGGGCAATTAATGGCTACACCTTC.

This clone was seen only once. The chain uses TRBV19 and TRBJ2-3; tentatively, D is TRBD1 (5 bases). V lost 3 bases and J 3 bases, leaving 13 bases between the germline ends. This CDR3 contains 15 residues. Germline V gene lookup returns CDR1 LNHDA and CDR2 SQIVND (reference sequence). The CDR3 here is CASSMVQGRTDTQYF. The CDR3 DNA is TGTGCCAGTAGTATGGTTCAGGGCAGGACAGATACGCAGTATTTT.